The T cell receptor (beta chain) described here comes from a study of T cells in Graves' hyperthyroidism and ophthalmopathy. Notes on the study in general: Most thyroid clonotypes expanded above 0.001 were also detected in blood. Ophthalmopathy cases were set apart from stable hyperthyroidism by a 13 V-J model. Before onset, ophthalmopathy was predicted by the model a median around 6 months earlier.

Uncontrolled infections, other autoimmune diseases, pregnancy or lactation led to exclusion of patients. The CDR3 regions of TCR beta were amplified from RNA transcripts. When the TCR CDR3 underwent first-round RT-PCR, the HTBI primer set was used. TCRdb reprocessed the multiplex PCR reads with MiXCR, giving one entry per CDR3 protein. The table has 700,000 or so distinct CDR3 sequences, approximately 15% seen once. The table lists this clonotype with many counts. What it binds is unknown. The source of this sequence is a woman aged 45-65 years with Graves' ophthalmopathy. Sequenced: blood.

The CDR3 region has the DNA TGTGCCAGCAGTTACAACAATGAGCAGTTCTTC. Protein: CASSYNNEQFF. V and J are TRBV6-5 and TRBJ2-1; D is ambiguous. V was shortened by 2 bases and J by 5 bases, with 1 base between the two germline ends. From germline, CDR1 is MNHEY and CDR2 SVGAGI. The CDR3 contains 11 residues.